The clone carrying this T cell receptor (beta chain) came up once. Trimming cost V 6 bases and J 6 bases; bases outside gene matches: 5. This CDR3 has 13 amino acids. Germline assignment: CDR1 LNHDA and CDR2 SQIVND (reference sequence). The data are from a study of blood T cell repertoires in COVID-19. The data were produced by immunoSEQ multiplex PCR, yet TCRdb's version contains in-frame clones alone and is incomplete. The sample consists of about 400,000 clones, around 90% of them appearing once. This rearrangement joins TRBV19 to TRBJ2-7; TRBD1 aligns across 10 bases. Sequencing was done on a sample of PBMCs or T cells enriched from blood (not recorded which). The sequence derives from a woman in her thirties or forties with acute COVID-19. CDR3 bases: TGTGCCAGTAGCCGGGGGACAGGGGTCGAGCAGTACTTC. Its protein is CASSRGTGVEQYF.